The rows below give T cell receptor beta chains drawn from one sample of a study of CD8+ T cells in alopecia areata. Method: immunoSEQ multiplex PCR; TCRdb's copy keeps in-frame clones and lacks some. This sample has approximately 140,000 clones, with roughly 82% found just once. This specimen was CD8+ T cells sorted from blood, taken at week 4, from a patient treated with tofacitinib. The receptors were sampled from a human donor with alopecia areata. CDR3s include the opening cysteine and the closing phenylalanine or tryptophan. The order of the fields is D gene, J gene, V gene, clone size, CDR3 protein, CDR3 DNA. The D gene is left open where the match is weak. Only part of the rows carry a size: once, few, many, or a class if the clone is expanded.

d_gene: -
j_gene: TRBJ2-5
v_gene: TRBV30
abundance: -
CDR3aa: CAWSIKDSETQYF
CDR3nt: TGTGCCTGGAGTATCAAGGACAGCGAGACCCAGTACTTC

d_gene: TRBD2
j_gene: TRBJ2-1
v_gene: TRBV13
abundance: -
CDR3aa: CASSYTLAGINEQFF
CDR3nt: TGTGCCAGCAGTTATACCCTAGCGGGGATCAATGAGCAGTTCTTC

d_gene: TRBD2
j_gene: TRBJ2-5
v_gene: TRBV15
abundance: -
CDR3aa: CATSPSTSGLQETQYF
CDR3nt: TGTGCCACCAGCCCTTCGACTAGCGGGCTCCAAGAGACCCAGTACTTC

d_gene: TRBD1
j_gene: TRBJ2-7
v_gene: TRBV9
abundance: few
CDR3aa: CASSVDRVSYEQYF
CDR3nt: TGTGCCAGCAGCGTTGACAGGGTTTCCTACGAGCAGTACTTC

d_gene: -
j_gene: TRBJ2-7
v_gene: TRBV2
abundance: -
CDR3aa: CASSDGRIYEQYF
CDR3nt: TGTGCCAGCAGTGACGGTAGGATCTACGAGCAGTACTTC

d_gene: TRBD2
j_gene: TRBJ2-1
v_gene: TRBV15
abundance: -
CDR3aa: CATSRDSERGRDEQFF
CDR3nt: TGTGCCACCAGCAGAGATTCTGAGCGGGGGCGCGATGAGCAGTTCTTC

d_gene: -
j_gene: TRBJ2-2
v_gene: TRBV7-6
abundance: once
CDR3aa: CASSLADTGELFF
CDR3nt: TGTGCCAGCAGCTTAGCGGACACCGGGGAGCTGTTTTTT

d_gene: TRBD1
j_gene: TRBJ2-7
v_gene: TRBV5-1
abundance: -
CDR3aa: CASSSGQGLGYEQYF
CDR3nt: TGCGCCAGCAGCTCCGGACAGGGGCTCGGCTACGAGCAGTACTTC

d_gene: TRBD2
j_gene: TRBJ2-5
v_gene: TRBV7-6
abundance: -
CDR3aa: CASSYGLAGGPGTQYF
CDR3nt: TGTGCCAGCAGTTACGGACTAGCGGGGGGACCGGGGACCCAGTACTTC

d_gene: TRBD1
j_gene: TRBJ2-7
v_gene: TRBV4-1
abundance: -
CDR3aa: CASSQAASGTGWYEQYF
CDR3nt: TGCGCCAGCAGCCAAGCGGCTTCCGGGACAGGGTGGTACGAGCAGTACTTC

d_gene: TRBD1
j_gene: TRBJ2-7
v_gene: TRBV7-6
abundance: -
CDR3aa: CASSSPLSTGSSYEQYF
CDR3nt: TGTGCCAGCAGCTCCCCTCTCTCGACAGGGAGCTCCTACGAGCAGTACTTC

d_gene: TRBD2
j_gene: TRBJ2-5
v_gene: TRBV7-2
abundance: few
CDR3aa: CASSHGLAGGRLGETQYF
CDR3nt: TGTGCCAGCAGCCACGGGCTAGCGGGGGGCCGCCTCGGAGAGACCCAGTACTTC

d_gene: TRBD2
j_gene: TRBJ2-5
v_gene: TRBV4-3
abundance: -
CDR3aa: CASSPPLAGGLETQYF
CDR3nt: TGCGCCAGCAGCCCTCCGCTAGCGGGGGGACTAGAGACCCAGTACTTC

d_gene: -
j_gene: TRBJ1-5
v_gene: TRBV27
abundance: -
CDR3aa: CASSWQGNQPQHF
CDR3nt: TGTGCCAGCAGTTGGCAGGGCAATCAGCCCCAGCATTTT

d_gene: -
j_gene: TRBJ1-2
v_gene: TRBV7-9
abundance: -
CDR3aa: CASSFYGDYYGYTF
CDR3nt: TGTGCCAGCAGCTTTTATGGGGACTACTATGGCTACACCTTC

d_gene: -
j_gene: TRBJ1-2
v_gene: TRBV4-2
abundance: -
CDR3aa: CASSQGGVYGYTF
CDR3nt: TGTGCCAGCAGCCAAGGAGGGGTCTATGGCTACACCTTC

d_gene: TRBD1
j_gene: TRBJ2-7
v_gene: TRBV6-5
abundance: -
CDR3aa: CASSPGGYEQYF
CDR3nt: TGTGCCAGCAGTCCAGGGGGCTACGAGCAGTACTTC

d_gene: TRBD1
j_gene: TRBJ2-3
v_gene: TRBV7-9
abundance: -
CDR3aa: CASSLGQGATDTQYF
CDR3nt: TGTGCCAGCAGCCTAGGACAGGGGGCGACAGATACGCAGTATTTT